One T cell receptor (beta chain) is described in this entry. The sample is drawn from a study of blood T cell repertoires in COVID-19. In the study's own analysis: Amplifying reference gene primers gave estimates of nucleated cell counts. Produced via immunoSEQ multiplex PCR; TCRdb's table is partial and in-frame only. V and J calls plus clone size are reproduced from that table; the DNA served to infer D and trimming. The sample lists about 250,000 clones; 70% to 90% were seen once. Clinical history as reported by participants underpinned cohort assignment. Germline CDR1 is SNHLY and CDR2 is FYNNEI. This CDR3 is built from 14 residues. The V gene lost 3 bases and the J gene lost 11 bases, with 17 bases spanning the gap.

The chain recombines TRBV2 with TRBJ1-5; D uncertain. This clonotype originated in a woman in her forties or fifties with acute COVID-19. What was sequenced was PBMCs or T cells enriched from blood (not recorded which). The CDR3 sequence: CASSDSQERRAQHF. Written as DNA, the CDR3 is TGTGCCAGCAGTGATAGCCAGGAGCGGCGGGCCCAGCATTTT.